This TCR beta chain was sequenced during a study of blood T cells in healthy people across ages. Findings of the study overall: The unknown donor CMV status may have confounded expanded clonotype changes. Roughly linear declines in TCR beta diversity per million T cells occurred with age.

With a J-beta primer mix and a sample-barcoded 5' primer, a second PCR ran about 7 to 11 cycles. Each TCR beta cDNA got a 12-nucleotide random molecular identifier. TCRdb itself ran the 5' RACE reads through MiXCR, one entry per CDR3 protein. The table lists over 1,200,000 distinct CDR3 sequences, 59% of them singletons. In regard to this clonotype: As yet, its antigen is unknown.

V was clipped by 0 bases and J by 1 base, with 13 bases between them. There are 16 residues in the CDR3. Germline CDR1 reads LGHNA; CDR2 reads YSLEER. Input material: blood. The source of this sequence is a young man in good health. This chain uses TRBV4-3 with TRBJ2-7, with D perhaps being TRBD1 or TRBD2 (6 bases each). The CDR3 loop is CASSQDRRGVSYEQYF. Here the CDR3 DNA reads TGCGCCAGCAGCCAAGATCGGAGGGGGGTATCCTACGAGCAGTACTTC.